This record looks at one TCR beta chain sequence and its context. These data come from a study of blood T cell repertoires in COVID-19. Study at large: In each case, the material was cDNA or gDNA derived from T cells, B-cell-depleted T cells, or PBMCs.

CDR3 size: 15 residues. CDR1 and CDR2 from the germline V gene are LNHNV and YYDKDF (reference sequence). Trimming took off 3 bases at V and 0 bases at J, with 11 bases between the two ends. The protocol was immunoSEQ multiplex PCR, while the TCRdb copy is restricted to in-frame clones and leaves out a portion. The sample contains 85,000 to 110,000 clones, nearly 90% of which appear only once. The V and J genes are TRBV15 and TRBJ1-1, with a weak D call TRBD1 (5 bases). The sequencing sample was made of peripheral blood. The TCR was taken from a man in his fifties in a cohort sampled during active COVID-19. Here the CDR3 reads CATSRGGTMNTEAFF. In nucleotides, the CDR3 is TGTGCCACCAGCAGGGGGGGGACCATGAACACTGAAGCTTTCTTT.